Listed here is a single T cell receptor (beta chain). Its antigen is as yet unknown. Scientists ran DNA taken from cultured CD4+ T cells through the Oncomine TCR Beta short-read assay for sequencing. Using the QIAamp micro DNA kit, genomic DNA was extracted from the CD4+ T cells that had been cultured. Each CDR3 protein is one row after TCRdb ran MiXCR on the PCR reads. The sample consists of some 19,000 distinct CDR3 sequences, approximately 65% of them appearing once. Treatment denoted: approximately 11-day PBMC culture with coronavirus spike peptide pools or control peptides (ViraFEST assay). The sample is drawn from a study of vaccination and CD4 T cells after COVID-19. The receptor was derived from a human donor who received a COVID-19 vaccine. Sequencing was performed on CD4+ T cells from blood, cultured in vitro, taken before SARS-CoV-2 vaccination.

The CDR3 region is CASSFQHNTGELFF. CDR3 DNA: TGTGCCAGCAGTTTCCAACATAACACCGGGGAGCTGTTTTTT. This sequence joins TRBV27 and TRBJ2-2; D is unresolved. The CDR3 runs to 14 residues. V lost 3 bases and J lost 2, with 7 bases in between. Germline loops: CDR1 MNHEY, CDR2 SMNVEV (reference sequence).